These T cell receptor beta chains were read from a single sample in a study of cytomegalovirus exposure and HLA in healthy donors. TCRdb's copy holds only in-frame clones and misses some; the assay was immunoSEQ multiplex PCR. The repertoire has 250,000 to 350,000 clones, roughly 80% of them found once; the top ten carry about 0.3%. The sequencing sample was made of PBMCs. Receptor source: a girl aged 2 to 9 in good health and CMV-seronegative. CDR3s include the opening cysteine and the closing phenylalanine or tryptophan. A D gene is named only where the DNA matches it firmly. A row's size may be missing; if present it is once, few, many or a size class.

D,J,V,size,DNA,CDR3
TRBD1,TRBJ2-2,TRBV7-9,NA,TGTGCCAGCAGCACACGAGGACAGGGAACCGGGGAGCTGTTTTTT,CASSTRGQGTGELFF
NA,TRBJ1-2,TRBV28,NA,TGTGCCAGCTCCCTAGGTCCCTTCTATGGCTACACCTTC,CASSLGPFYGYTF
TRBD1,TRBJ1-2,TRBV7-9,NA,TGTGCCAGCAGCTTAGCTGAAGGGGGCTACTATGGCTACACCTTC,CASSLAEGGYYGYTF
NA,TRBJ1-6,TRBV25-1,few,TGTGCCAGCAGTCTCCCCGATTCACCCCTCCACTTT,CASSLPDSPLHF
NA,TRBJ2-1,TRBV19,NA,TGTGCCAGTAGTATAGATCTTAACGGGGTTTACAATGAGCAGTTCTTC,CASSIDLNGVYNEQFF
TRBD1,TRBJ2-1,TRBV18,NA,TGTGCCAGCTCACCCATCGACAGGGTCAATGAGCAGTTCTTC,CASSPIDRVNEQFF
NA,TRBJ1-1,TRBV29-1,NA,TGCAGCGTTCGACGGAGCGACACTGAAGCTTTCTTT,CSVRRSDTEAFF
TRBD2,TRBJ2-7,TRBV6-1,once,TGTGCCACTACCCCTTTAGCGGGAGTAACCCACGAGCAGTACTTC,CATTPLAGVTHEQYF
TRBD2,TRBJ2-1,TRBV2,NA,TGTGCCAGCAGTGGGACTAGCGGGAGTAGAATGAACAATGAGCAGTTCTTC,CASSGTSGSRMNNEQFF
NA,TRBJ2-2,TRBV29-1,once,TGCAGCGTAAGACTGACCGGGGAGCTGTTTTTT,CSVRLTGELFF
TRBD1,TRBJ2-2,TRBV19,few,TGTGCCAGTGCCGGGACAGGGGACACCGGGGAGCTGTTTTTT,CASAGTGDTGELFF
TRBD1,TRBJ2-2,TRBV10-1,NA,TGCGCCAGCAGTGGGGGACAGGGGTGCACCGGGGAGCTGTTTTTT,CASSGGQGCTGELFF
TRBD1,TRBJ2-7,TRBV13,NA,TGTGCCAGCAGCTTTTTCAAGGACAGGGGGCCCTACGAGCAGTACTTC,CASSFFKDRGPYEQYF
TRBD2,TRBJ2-2,TRBV5-6,NA,TGTGCCAGCAGCTTGGGGGCGGGAGAAAACACCGGGGAGCTGTTTTTT,CASSLGAGENTGELFF
NA,TRBJ2-5,TRBV27,NA,TGTGCCAGCAGTTATCGACAGGCTGCGGGGACCCAGTACTTC,CASSYRQAAGTQYF
TRBD1,TRBJ2-7,TRBV27,NA,TGTGCCAGCAGACCTATACAGGGGACCTACGAGCAGTACTTC,CASRPIQGTYEQYF
NA,TRBJ2-7,TRBV6-6,NA,TGTGCCAGCAGCCCCCCACGGCGGGTCAGCTCCTACGAGCAGTACTTC,CASSPPRRVSSYEQYF
TRBD2,TRBJ2-1,TRBV19,NA,TGTGCCAGTATTAGGCTAGCGGGAGGACTAGGAAATGAGCAGTTCTTC,CASIRLAGGLGNEQFF
TRBD2,TRBJ2-1,TRBV5-6,NA,TGTGCCAGCAGCTTAGCCCGACTAGCGGGGGCCCGATACAATGAGCAGTTCTTC,CASSLARLAGARYNEQFF
NA,TRBJ2-7,TRBV4-1,NA,TGCGCCAGCAGCCAACGAGAAACGTACTACGAGCAGTACTTC,CASSQRETYYEQYF
NA,TRBJ1-2,TRBV28,NA,TGTGCCAGCAGTTGGGGGACAAAAGGGATCTATGGCTACACCTTC,CASSWGTKGIYGYTF
NA,TRBJ2-1,TRBV19,NA,TGTGCCAGTAGTATTGTGGACACCTGGGTTAGGGATGAGCAGTTCTTC,CASSIVDTWVRDEQFF
TRBD2,TRBJ2-5,TRBV4-1,once,TGCGCCAGCAGCCAAATCGGGACTAGAGAGACCCAGTACTTC,CASSQIGTRETQYF
TRBD1,TRBJ1-3,TRBV28,NA,TGTGCCAGCACCGTGACAGGGAACGGAAACACCATATATTTT,CASTVTGNGNTIYF
TRBD1,TRBJ1-1,TRBV5-1,NA,TGCGCCAGCAGCTTGGGGCAGGGGGGCACTGAAGCTTTCTTT,CASSLGQGGTEAFF
TRBD1,TRBJ2-5,TRBV6-5,NA,TGTGCCAGCAGCTACGGGACAGGGAATCCGAAAGAGACCCAGTACTTC,CASSYGTGNPKETQYF
NA,TRBJ2-7,TRBV7-9,NA,TGTGCCAGCAGCAAGCCCCTCCGGGACTCGACCTCCTACGAGCAGTACTTC,CASSKPLRDSTSYEQYF
NA,TRBJ2-2,TRBV4-1,NA,TGCGCCAGCAGCCAAACCCTTTCGGGTACCGGGGAGCTGTTTTTT,CASSQTLSGTGELFF
NA,TRBJ1-1,TRBV4-1,few,TGCGCCAGCAGCCAAGTTGCAGGGCTGAACACTGAAGCTTTCTTT,CASSQVAGLNTEAFF
NA,TRBJ2-1,TRBV5-1,NA,TGCGCCAGCAGCTTGGGGGGGCCCGGCAATGAGCAGTTCTTC,CASSLGGPGNEQFF
TRBD1,TRBJ2-2,TRBV5-4,NA,TGTGCCAGCAGCCCCGGGACAGGGAACACCGGGGAGCTGTTTTTT,CASSPGTGNTGELFF
NA,TRBJ2-1,TRBV11-2,NA,TGTGCCAGCAGCCCCCCCCTGCGGGCTAGTGAGCAGTTCTTC,CASSPPLRASEQFF
NA,TRBJ1-2,TRBV6-5,NA,TGTGCCAGCAAAGGCAGGCCTAAATATGGCTACACCTTC,CASKGRPKYGYTF
TRBD2,TRBJ2-7,TRBV10-1,NA,TGCGCCAGCTTAGTCTCGACTAGCGGGGGACCCTACGAGCAGTACTTC,CASLVSTSGGPYEQYF
NA,TRBJ2-5,TRBV7-6,NA,TGTGCCAGCAGCTACGGACTGGGCGAGACCCAGTACTTC,CASSYGLGETQYF
TRBD2,TRBJ2-7,TRBV5-5,NA,TGTGCCAGCAGCTCGGGACTAGCGGGCTACGAGCAGTACTTC,CASSSGLAGYEQYF
TRBD1,TRBJ1-1,TRBV18,few,TGTGCCAGCTCACCAGCCCGGACAGGATTAGATGAAGCTTTCTTT,CASSPARTGLDEAFF
NA,TRBJ2-2,TRBV4-2,NA,TGTGCCAGCAGCCAAGATAATAGGGGTTTCGGGCTGTTTTTT,CASSQDNRGFGLFF
TRBD2,TRBJ2-5,TRBV2,once,TGTGCCAGCAGTTGGAGGAGCGGGGGGGAAGAGACCCAGTACTTC,CASSWRSGGEETQYF
TRBD2,TRBJ2-1,TRBV9,NA,TGTGCCAGCAGCGTAGGTGGGGGGGCCTACAATGAGCAGTTCTTC,CASSVGGGAYNEQFF
TRBD1,TRBJ1-2,TRBV9,NA,TGTGCCAGCAGCGGCGCGGACAGGCCACCCTATGGCTACACCTTC,CASSGADRPPYGYTF
NA,TRBJ2-3,TRBV29-1,NA,TGCAGCGTTGTTTGGCAGGGTTTGTTCAGTACAGATACGCAGTATTTT,CSVVWQGLFSTDTQYF
NA,TRBJ1-5,TRBV28,NA,TGTGCCAGCAGTTCAGGGTTCAATCAGCCCCAGCATTTT,CASSSGFNQPQHF
TRBD1,TRBJ1-5,TRBV27,NA,TGTGCCAGCCCTATCCTAGAGGGGGGGACAGGGTGTAGCAATCAGCCCCAGCATTTT,CASPILEGGTGCSNQPQHF
TRBD1,TRBJ1-4,TRBV2,NA,TGTGCCAGCAGTGAAGCGGGGACAGTTGACGAAAAACTGTTTTTT,CASSEAGTVDEKLFF
NA,TRBJ1-4,TRBV30,NA,TGTGCCTGGGCGGGGTCTGGGGCGAATGAAAAACTGTTTTTT,CAWAGSGANEKLFF
NA,TRBJ1-5,TRBV7-8,NA,TGTGCCAGCAGCTTAGCAAACAGGGTAGTCAATCAGCCCCAGCATTTT,CASSLANRVVNQPQHF
NA,TRBJ2-5,TRBV7-2,NA,TGTGCCAGCATGGAGGGGGGGAGAGGGACCCAGTACTTC,CASMEGGRGTQYF
NA,TRBJ1-1,TRBV10-3,NA,TGTGCCATCAGTGAAAGGGTACAGGGATTAACCACTGAAGCTTTCTTT,CAISERVQGLTTEAFF
NA,TRBJ1-3,TRBV7-6,NA,TGTGCCAGCAGCCAGGGGACCGATGGAAACACCATATATTTT,CASSQGTDGNTIYF
TRBD2,TRBJ2-7,TRBV5-4,few,TGTGCCAGCACCCGCCTCCCAGGTAGCGGGGCCTACGAGCAGTACTTC,CASTRLPGSGAYEQYF
NA,TRBJ2-1,TRBV10-1,NA,TGCGCCAGCAGTGAGTCAGGGACTCCTGCCCTCGGAAATGAGCAGTTCTTC,CASSESGTPALGNEQFF